This T cell receptor beta chain originates from a study of T cell repertoires in cytomegalovirus infection. Study information: TCR beta signatures that were public indicated CMV infection and matching HLA type. Study-level points and caveats: Across the ex vivo response, the dominant clonotypes were HLA-C-restricted CMV-specific TCR beta clonotypes.

TCRdb reprocessed the reads via MiXCR and lists one record per CDR3 protein. Among some 400,000 distinct CDR3 sequences, around 18% were seen once, and the ten largest hold roughly 9%. This clonotype was observed at least ten times. What it recognizes is unknown. The sample was PBMCs. This sequence was found in a human donor in good health (CMV status not recorded). Some clones in this sample may be carry-over from other donors' samples.

As DNA, the CDR3 is TGTGCCAGCGGGAGGGTGTCGCCACAATACGAGCAGTACTTC. This encodes CASGRVSPQYEQYF. The chain couples TRBV27 to TRBJ2-7, with 7 bases lining up with TRBD2. Trimming cost V 8 bases and J 4 bases; bases outside gene matches: 11. The CDR3 sequence is 14 residues long. CDR1 is MNHEY, CDR2 SMNVEV, per germline (reference sequence).